Following are 26 T cell receptor beta chains from one sample sequenced in a study of cytomegalovirus exposure and HLA in healthy donors. It was with 60 Vbeta and 13 Jbeta primers that the PCR ran. Measured with immunoSEQ multiplex PCR; TCRdb has only the in-frame clones, and not every one. The sample holds 90,000 to 130,000 clones, around 79% seen once. The sequenced sample consisted of PBMCs. Receptor source: a woman in her 30s in good health and CMV-seronegative.

The chain joins TRBV6-4 to TRBJ2-3; 7 nucleotides match TRBD2. The CDR3 is 15 residues long. Germline V gene data show CDR1 as MRHNA and CDR2 as SNTAGT. V was pared by 6 bases and J by 2 bases, with 8 bases of the junction left unmatched. Written as DNA, the CDR3 is TGTGCCAGCAGCCCCGGGGGGACGGACACAGATACGCAGTATTTT. It is translated as CASSPGGTDTDTQYF.

This chain joins TRBV7-2 and TRBJ1-2, with D possibly being TRBD1 (6 bases). The CDR3 loop spans 16 amino acids. Germline V CDR1 and CDR2: SGHTA, FQGNSA. V was cut by 4 bases and J by 8 bases, with 23 bases left in between. The CDR3 spells CASSSGQGPPGRGYTF. CDR3 coding DNA: TGTGCCAGCAGCTCAGGTCAGGGGCCGCCGGGTCGGGGCTACACCTTC.

This chain uses TRBV11-2 with TRBJ2-7; TRBD2 might be the D (6 bases). V was trimmed by 4 bases and J by 7 bases, leaving 14 bases between them. Germline V gene data show CDR1 as SGHAT and CDR2 as FQNNGV. This CDR3 is built from 13 residues. The CDR3 DNA is TGTGCCAGCAGCTACGTCGGGACTGGGGAGCAGTACTTC. It yields the protein CASSYVGTGEQYF.

This chain links TRBV9 with TRBJ1-2, with 7 bases identical to TRBD1. Germline-derived CDR1 and CDR2 are SGDLS and YYNGEE. The CDR3 is 14 residues long. J gave up 4 bases and V 0 bases, and 3 bases lay outside the gene matches. The CDR3 region has the DNA TGTGCCAGCAGCGTAGGTCCAGGGGGCTATGGCTACACCTTC. Translating it yields CASSVGPGGYGYTF.

The rearrangement links TRBV28 to TRBJ2-5, with D possibly TRBD1 on 5 matching bases. Trimming removed 7 bases at V and 4 bases at J, with 16 bases between. Germline CDR1 reads MDHEN; CDR2 reads SYDVKM. The CDR3 spans 14 residues. CDR3 amino acids: CASTPVTGRETQYF. CDR3 coding DNA: TGTGCCAGCACTCCCGTAACAGGACGAGAGACCCAGTACTTC.

Comment on this clone: Germline and junction disagree at one end, which may indicate a read error. V and J are TRBV7-2 and TRBJ2-3, with 9 bases that match TRBD2. The CDR3 length is 11 residues. Looked up from germline, CDR1 is SGHTA and CDR2 is FQGNSA. The CDR3 here is CASSKLTSGRF. In DNA, the CDR3 is TGTGCCAGCAGCAAGTTAACTAGCGGGCGCTTT.

This clone was counted a single time. The chain couples TRBV6-5 to TRBJ2-7; D is undetermined. The V gene lost 4 bases and the J gene lost 0 bases, with 7 bases spanning the gap. CDR1 and CDR2 from the germline V gene are MNHEY and SVGAGI. CDR3 length: 13 residues. The CDR3 protein is CASSLGSSYEQYF. The CDR3, as DNA: TGTGCCAGCAGTTTGGGCAGCTCCTACGAGCAGTACTTC.

J is TRBJ2-2 and V is TRBV6-4, with 11 bases identical to TRBD2. The length of the CDR3 is 15 residues. CDR1 and CDR2 (germline): MRHNA, SNTAGT. V lost 8 bases and J lost 6; bases outside the gene matches: 8. The CDR3 region is CASRPTSGSAGELFF. CDR3 sequence (DNA): TGTGCCAGCCGACCCACTAGCGGGAGTGCCGGGGAGCTGTTTTTT.

The chain carries TRBV18 and TRBJ1-5; 7 nucleotides match TRBD1. The CDR3 extends over 16 amino acids. Trimming at V came to 4 bases and at J to 1 base, leaving 7 bases not matched to a gene. The germline CDR1 and CDR2 sequences are KGHSH and LQKENI. The CDR3 DNA reads TGTGCCAGCTCACAAGGACAGGTCGGGAGCAATCAGCCCCAGCATTTT. Amino acid sequence: CASSQGQVGSNQPQHF.

This clone came up a few times. The chain uses TRBV28 and TRBJ1-2; D ambiguous. Germline loops: CDR1 MDHEN, CDR2 SYDVKM. Trimming pared 5 bases from V and 0 bases from J, leaving 13 bases between. The CDR3 spans 15 residues. DNA of the CDR3: TGTGCCAGCAGTAACCGTGCCAGGTCTAACTATGGCTACACCTTC. This translates into CASSNRARSNYGYTF.

The genes are TRBV4-1 and TRBJ2-7; 8 positions agree with TRBD1. The CDR3 is made up of 16 amino acids. Germline CDR1 and CDR2: MGHRA and YSYEKL. The junction had 18 bases not matched to a gene; V was cut back by 7 bases and J by 7 bases. The CDR3 loop reads CASTPLVGRGREEQYF. The CDR3, as DNA: TGCGCCAGCACCCCCTTAGTGGGCAGGGGGCGCGAGGAGCAGTACTTC.

This sequence joins TRBV9 and TRBJ2-5; 8 bases line up with TRBD2. The CDR3 is 16 amino acids. Germline V gives CDR1 SGDLS, CDR2 YYNGEE. With V trimmed by 4 bases and J by 2 bases, 10 bases remained unmatched. Written as DNA, the CDR3 is TGTGCCAGCAGCACTAGCCCCGCTAGCGGGCAAGAGACCCAGTACTTC. Encoded protein: CASSTSPASGQETQYF.

This clone was observed a handful of times. V usage is TRBV6-1 and J usage is TRBJ2-5; D possibly corresponds to TRBD1 (5 bases). V was shortened by 0 bases and J by 2 bases, with 7 bases between the two germline ends. Germline V gives CDR1 MNHNS, CDR2 SASEGT. There are 14 residues in the CDR3. The CDR3 loop reads CASSEATDQETQYF. CDR3 coding DNA: TGTGCCAGCAGTGAAGCGACAGATCAAGAGACCCAGTACTTC.

CDR3 region: CASSFGGEAPFF. The CDR3 DNA is TGTGCCAGCAGCTTTGGAGGGGAAGCCCCGTTCTTC. The chain carries TRBV13 and TRBJ2-1; D is possibly TRBD2 (6 bases). V was shortened by 3 bases and J by 15 bases, with 15 bases between the two germline ends. The CDR3 is made up of 12 amino acids. The germline gives CDR1 PRHDT, CDR2 FYEKMQ (reference sequence). Together with reference TRBV13 and TRBJ2-1, the CDR3 gives the full variable domain: AAGVIQSPRHLIKEKRETATLKCYPIPRHDTVYWYQQGPGQDPQFLISFYEKMQSDKGSIPDRFSAQQFSDYHSELNMSSLELGDSALYFCASSFGGEAPFFGPGTRLTVL.

This clone was counted only a few times. The rearrangement joins TRBV28 to TRBJ1-5, with 9 positions matching TRBD1. The CDR3 is 15 amino acids. Germline loops: CDR1 MDHEN, CDR2 SYDVKM. Germline trimming cut 5 bases from V and 8 bases from J; bases unmatched to any gene: 10. CDR3 sequence reads: CASSKLTGGVEPQHF. CDR3 nucleotide sequence: TGTGCCAGCAGTAAATTGACAGGGGGTGTTGAGCCCCAGCATTTT.

The chain recombines TRBV11-1 with TRBJ2-5, with D possibly being TRBD1 (6 bases). Per germline, CDR1 SGHAT and CDR2 FQDESV (reference sequence). V was pared by 5 bases and J by 1 base, with 17 bases between. CDR3 size: 16 residues. CDR3 sequence reads: CASSPQDRSVQETQYF. CDR3 DNA: TGTGCCAGCAGCCCCCAAGACAGGAGTGTCCAAGAGACCCAGTACTTC. The complete variable domain, with remaining parts taken from reference TRBV11-1 and TRBJ2-5, reads EAEVAQSPRYKITEKSQAVAFWCDPISGHATLYWYRQILGQGPELLVQFQDESVVDDSQLPKDRFSAERLKGVDSTLKIQPAELGDSAMYLCASSPQDRSVQETQYFGPGTRLLVL.

The chain joins TRBV28 to TRBJ2-1; 7 positions agree with TRBD2. The CDR3 runs 15 residues. The ends lost 2 bases at V and 4 bases at J; junction bases unmatched: 5. Germline loops: CDR1 MDHEN, CDR2 SYDVKM. CDR3 amino acids: CASSLGGRVYNEQFF. CDR3 DNA sequence: TGTGCCAGCAGTTTAGGTGGGAGGGTTTACAATGAGCAGTTCTTC.

V and J are TRBV9 and TRBJ2-7; 9 nucleotides match TRBD1. With 0 bases clipped from V and 1 base from J, the junction kept 5 bases outside the gene matches. The CDR3 has 16 amino acids. Germline values: CDR1 SGDLS, CDR2 YYNGEE. CDR3 sequence: CASSVGEGQGSYEQYF. In DNA form, the CDR3 reads TGTGCCAGCAGCGTAGGGGAGGGACAGGGTTCCTACGAGCAGTACTTC.

This chain connects TRBV4-2 to TRBJ1-1; TRBD1 matches 7 bases. Germline CDR1 and CDR2: LGHNA and YNFKEQ. V shed 1 base and J 3 bases; nucleotides not matched to a gene: 5. This CDR3 is 15 amino acids long. CDR3 loop: CASSQAGTADTEAFF. For the CDR3, the DNA is TGTGCCAGCAGCCAAGCCGGGACAGCAGACACTGAAGCTTTCTTT.

The V call is TRBV7-6, the J call TRBJ2-3, with 12 bases lining up with TRBD2. The germline V gene encodes CDR1 SGHVS and CDR2 FNYEAQ. The CDR3 contains 15 residues. With V trimmed by 2 bases and J by 10 bases, 7 bases remained unmatched. The CDR3 DNA reads TGTGCCAGCAGCTTAAAACTAGCGGGAGGCCTGCCGCAGTATTTT. The encoded protein is CASSLKLAGGLPQYF.

The genes are TRBV7-6 and TRBJ1-4, with 9 bases aligning to TRBD1. This CDR3 has 16 residues. Germline loops: CDR1 SGHVS, CDR2 FNYEAQ. V shed 1 base and J 8 bases; nucleotides not matched to a gene: 8. The CDR3 sequence is CASSLGLGQGMEKLFF. The CDR3 DNA sequence: TGTGCCAGCAGCTTAGGATTAGGACAGGGGATGGAAAAACTGTTTTTT.

The chain links TRBV19 to TRBJ2-7, with D possibly matching TRBD2 (5 bases). V was trimmed by 5 bases and J by 4 bases, leaving 15 bases between them. Germline V CDR1 and CDR2: LNHDA, SQIVND (reference sequence). The CDR3 is made up of 14 amino acids. CDR3 in amino acids: CASSFREIGYEQYF. The CDR3 coding sequence is TGTGCCAGTAGTTTCCGGGAAATTGGGTACGAGCAGTACTTC.

CDR3 in DNA: TGTGCCAGCAGTAGACTAGCGGGGGTATCCTACAATGAGCAGTTCTTC. It encodes CASSRLAGVSYNEQFF. V is TRBV28 and J is TRBJ2-1; TRBD2 matches at 12 bases. The CDR3 extends over 16 amino acids. The ends lost 5 bases at V and 1 base at J; junction bases unmatched: 3. Germline V gives CDR1 MDHEN, CDR2 SYDVKM.

The chain joins TRBV7-2 to TRBJ2-1; D is possibly TRBD1 (5 bases). V was pared by 1 base and J by 6 bases, with 13 bases between. Germline CDR1 is SGHTA and CDR2 is FQGNSA. CDR3 size: 15 residues. The CDR3 loop is CASSLDAGAINEQFF. The CDR3, as DNA: TGTGCCAGCAGCTTAGATGCTGGGGCGATCAATGAGCAGTTCTTC.

This clone was picked up one time. The rearrangement links TRBV6-1 to TRBJ1-3; D uncertain. Trimming cost V 6 bases and J 2 bases, with 11 bases left between them. Germline-derived CDR1 and CDR2 are MNHNS and SASEGT. The CDR3 loop spans 14 amino acids. As DNA, the CDR3 is TGTGCCAGCAGGAGGAGATCTCCTGGAAACACCATATATTTT. Translated, it gives CASRRRSPGNTIYF.

The rearrangement links TRBV19 to TRBJ1-2, with D perhaps TRBD1 (5 bases). CDR3 length: 14 residues. V was cut by 4 bases and J by 4 bases, with 13 bases left in between. Looked up from germline, CDR1 is LNHDA and CDR2 is SQIVND (reference sequence). CDR3 loop: CASSTSGDSYGYTF. The CDR3 DNA reads TGTGCCAGTAGTACTTCCGGGGACTCCTATGGCTACACCTTC.